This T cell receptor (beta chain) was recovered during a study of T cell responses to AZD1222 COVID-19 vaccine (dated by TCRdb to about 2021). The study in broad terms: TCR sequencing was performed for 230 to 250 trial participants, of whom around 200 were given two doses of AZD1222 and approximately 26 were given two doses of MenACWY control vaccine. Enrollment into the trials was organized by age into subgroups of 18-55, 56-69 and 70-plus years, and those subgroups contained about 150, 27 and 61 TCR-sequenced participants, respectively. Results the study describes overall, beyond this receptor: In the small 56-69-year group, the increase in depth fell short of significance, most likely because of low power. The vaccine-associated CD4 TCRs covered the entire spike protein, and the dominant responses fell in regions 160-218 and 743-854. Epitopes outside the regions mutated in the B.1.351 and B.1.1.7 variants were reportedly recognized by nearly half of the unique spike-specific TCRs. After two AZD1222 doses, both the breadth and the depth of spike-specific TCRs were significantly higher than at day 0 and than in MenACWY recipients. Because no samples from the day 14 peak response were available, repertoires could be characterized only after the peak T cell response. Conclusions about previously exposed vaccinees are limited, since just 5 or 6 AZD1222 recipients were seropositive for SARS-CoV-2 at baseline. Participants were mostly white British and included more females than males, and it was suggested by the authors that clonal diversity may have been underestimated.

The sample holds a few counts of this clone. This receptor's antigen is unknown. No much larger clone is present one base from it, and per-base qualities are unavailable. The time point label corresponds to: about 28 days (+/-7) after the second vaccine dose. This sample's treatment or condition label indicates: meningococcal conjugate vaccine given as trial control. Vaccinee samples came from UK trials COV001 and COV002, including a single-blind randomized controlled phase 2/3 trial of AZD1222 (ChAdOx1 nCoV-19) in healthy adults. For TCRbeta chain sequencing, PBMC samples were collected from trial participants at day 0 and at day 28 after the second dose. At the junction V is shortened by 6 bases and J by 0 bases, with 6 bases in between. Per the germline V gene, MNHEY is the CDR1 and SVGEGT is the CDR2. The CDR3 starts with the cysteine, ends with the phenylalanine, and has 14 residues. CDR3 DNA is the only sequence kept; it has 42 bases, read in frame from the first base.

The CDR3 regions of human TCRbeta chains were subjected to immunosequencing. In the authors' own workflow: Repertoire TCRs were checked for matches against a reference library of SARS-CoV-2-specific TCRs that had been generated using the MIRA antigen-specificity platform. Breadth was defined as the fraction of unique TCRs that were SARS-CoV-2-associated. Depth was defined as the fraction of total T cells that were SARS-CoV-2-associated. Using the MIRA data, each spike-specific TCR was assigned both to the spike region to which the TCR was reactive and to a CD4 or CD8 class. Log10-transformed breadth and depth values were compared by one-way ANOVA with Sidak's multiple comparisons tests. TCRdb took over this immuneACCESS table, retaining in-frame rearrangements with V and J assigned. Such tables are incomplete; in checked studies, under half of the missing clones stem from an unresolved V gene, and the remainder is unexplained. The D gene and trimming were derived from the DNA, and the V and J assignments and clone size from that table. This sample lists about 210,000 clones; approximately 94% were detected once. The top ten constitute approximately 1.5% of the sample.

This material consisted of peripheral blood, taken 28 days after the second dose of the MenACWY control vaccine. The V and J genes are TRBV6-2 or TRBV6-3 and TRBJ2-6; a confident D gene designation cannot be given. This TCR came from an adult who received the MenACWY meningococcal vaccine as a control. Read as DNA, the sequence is TGTGCCAGCAGCCAGGTCTCTGGGGCCAACGTCCTGACTTTC. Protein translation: CASSQVSGANVLTF.